This T cell receptor (beta chain) was captured by sequencing in a study of T cells in Graves' hyperthyroidism and ophthalmopathy. The germline gives CDR1 LGHNA, CDR2 YSLEER. V lost 1 base to trimming and J lost 5 bases; unmatched junction nucleotides: 14. The CDR3 is made up of 19 amino acids. Amplification targeted TCR beta CDR3 regions from RNA transcripts. Researchers ran a first-round RT-PCR on the TCR CDR3 using the HTBI primer set. Each CDR3 protein gets one entry after TCRdb re-called the multiplex PCR reads with MiXCR. The sample consists of about half a million distinct CDR3 sequences, about 16% of them appearing once.

The sequence derives from a woman aged 25 to 39 with Graves' ophthalmopathy. This chain uses TRBV4-3 with TRBJ2-2; TRBD1 matches at 9 bases. The sequenced sample consisted of blood. This chain's CDR3 is CASSQAARDRGSGTGELFF. CDR3 DNA: TGCGCCAGCAGCCAAGCCGCCCGAGACAGGGGGTCCGGGACCGGGGAGCTGTTTTTT.